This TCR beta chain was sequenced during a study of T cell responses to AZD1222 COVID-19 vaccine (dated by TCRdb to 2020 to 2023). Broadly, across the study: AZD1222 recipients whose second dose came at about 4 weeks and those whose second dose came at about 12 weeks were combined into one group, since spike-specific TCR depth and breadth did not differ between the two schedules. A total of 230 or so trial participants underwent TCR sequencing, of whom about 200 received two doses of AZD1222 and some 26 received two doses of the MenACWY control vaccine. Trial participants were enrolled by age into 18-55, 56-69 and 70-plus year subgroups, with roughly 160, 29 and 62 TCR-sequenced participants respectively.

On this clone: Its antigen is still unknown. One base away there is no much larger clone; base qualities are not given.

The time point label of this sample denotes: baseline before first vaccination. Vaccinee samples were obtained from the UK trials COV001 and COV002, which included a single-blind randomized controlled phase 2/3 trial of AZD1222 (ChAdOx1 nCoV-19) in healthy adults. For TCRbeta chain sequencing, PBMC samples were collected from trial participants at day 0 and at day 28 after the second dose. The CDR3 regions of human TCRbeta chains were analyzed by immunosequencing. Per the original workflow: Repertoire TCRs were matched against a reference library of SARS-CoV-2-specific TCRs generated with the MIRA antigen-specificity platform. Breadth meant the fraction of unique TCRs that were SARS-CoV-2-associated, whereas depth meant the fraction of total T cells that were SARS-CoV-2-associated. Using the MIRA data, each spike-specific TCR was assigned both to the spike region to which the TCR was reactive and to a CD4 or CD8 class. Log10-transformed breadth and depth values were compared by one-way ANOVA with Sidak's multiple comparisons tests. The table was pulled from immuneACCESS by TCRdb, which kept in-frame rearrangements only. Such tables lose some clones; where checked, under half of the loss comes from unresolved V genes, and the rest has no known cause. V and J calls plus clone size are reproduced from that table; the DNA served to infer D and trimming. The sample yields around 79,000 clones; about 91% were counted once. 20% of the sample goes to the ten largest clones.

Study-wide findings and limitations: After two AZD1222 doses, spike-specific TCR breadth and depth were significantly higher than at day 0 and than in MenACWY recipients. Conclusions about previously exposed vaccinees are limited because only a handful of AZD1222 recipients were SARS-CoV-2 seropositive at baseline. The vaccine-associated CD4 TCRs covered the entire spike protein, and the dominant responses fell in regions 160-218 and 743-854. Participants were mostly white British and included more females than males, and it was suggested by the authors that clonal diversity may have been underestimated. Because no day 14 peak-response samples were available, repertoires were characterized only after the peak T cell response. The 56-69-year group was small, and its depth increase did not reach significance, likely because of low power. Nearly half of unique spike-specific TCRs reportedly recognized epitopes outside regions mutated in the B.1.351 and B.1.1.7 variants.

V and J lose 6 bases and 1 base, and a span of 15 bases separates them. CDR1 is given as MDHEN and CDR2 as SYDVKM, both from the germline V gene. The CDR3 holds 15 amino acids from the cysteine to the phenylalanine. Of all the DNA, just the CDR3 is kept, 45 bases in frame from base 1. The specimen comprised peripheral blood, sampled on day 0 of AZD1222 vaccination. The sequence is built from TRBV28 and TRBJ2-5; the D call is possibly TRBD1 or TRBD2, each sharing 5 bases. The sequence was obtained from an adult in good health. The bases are TGTGCCAGCAGCCAACCGCCGGGACCCCAAGAGACCCAGTACTTC. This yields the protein CASSQPPGPQETQYF.